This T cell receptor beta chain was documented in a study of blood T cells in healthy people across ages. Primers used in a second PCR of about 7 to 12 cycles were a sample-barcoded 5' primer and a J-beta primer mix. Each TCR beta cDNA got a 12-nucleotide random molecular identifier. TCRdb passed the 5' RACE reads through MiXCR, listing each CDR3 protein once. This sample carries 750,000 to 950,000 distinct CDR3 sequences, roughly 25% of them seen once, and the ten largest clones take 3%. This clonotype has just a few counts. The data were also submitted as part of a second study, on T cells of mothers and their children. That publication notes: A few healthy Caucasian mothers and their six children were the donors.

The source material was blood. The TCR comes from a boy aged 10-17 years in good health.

The CDR3 DNA reads as TGTGCCACCACGGGAGGGACAGGCTACCAAGAGACCCAGTACTTC. Protein product: CATTGGTGYQETQYF. The chain carries TRBV10-3 and TRBJ2-5; tentatively, D is TRBD1 or TRBD2 (8 bases each). V lost 10 bases and J lost 0, with 18 bases in between. The CDR3 runs to 15 residues. CDR1 is ENHRY and CDR2 is SYGVKD in the germline V gene.